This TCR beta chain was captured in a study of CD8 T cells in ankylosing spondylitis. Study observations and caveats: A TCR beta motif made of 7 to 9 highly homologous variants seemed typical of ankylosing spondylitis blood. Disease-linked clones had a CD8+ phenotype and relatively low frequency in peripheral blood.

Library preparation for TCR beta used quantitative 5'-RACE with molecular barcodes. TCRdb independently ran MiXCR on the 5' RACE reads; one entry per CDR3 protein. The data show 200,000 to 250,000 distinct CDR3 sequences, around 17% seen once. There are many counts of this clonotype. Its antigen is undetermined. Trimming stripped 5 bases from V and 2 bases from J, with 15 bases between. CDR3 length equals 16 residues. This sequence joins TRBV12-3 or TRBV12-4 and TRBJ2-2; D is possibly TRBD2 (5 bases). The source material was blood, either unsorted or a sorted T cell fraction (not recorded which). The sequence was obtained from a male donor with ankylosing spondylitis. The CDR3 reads CASSIGPAENTGELFF. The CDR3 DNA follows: TGTGCCAGCAGTATAGGGCCAGCGGAAAACACCGGGGAGCTGTTTTTT.